The 19 T cell receptor beta chains below were found in one sample sequenced in a study of T cell responses to AZD1222 COVID-19 vaccine. Sequencing used immunoSEQ multiplex PCR; TCRdb keeps in-frame clones, though not all of them. The sample includes around 130,000 clones, approximately 86% of them seen just once. The sequenced sample was peripheral blood, obtained 28 days after the second AZD1222 dose. Source of these receptors: an adult who received the AZD1222 COVID-19 vaccine.

Remarks on this clone: Other DNA sequences in the same sample also yield this CDR3. This sequence joins TRBV2 and TRBJ2-7; D gene ambiguous. The CDR3 extends over 11 amino acids. The germline V gene encodes CDR1 SNHLY and CDR2 FYNNEI. The germline V and J ends were trimmed by 8 bases and 0 bases, with 5 bases remaining between them. CDR3 in DNA: TGTGCCAGCCAAGTCTCCTACGAGCAGTACTTC. Protein product: CASQVSYEQYF.

This clone has just a few counts. The V and J genes are TRBV28 and TRBJ1-5; TRBD1 might be the D (6 bases). The V and J ends lost 6 bases and 0 bases respectively, with 9 bases between them. Germline V gene sequence: CDR1 MDHEN, CDR2 SYDVKM. The CDR3 totals 14 residues. The CDR3, as DNA: TGTGCCAGCAGCCCAGGGGTTAGCAATCAGCCCCAGCATTTT. Residues: CASSPGVSNQPQHF.

The gene calls are TRBV10-1 and TRBJ1-5; D not resolved. This CDR3 spans 12 amino acids. V dropped 4 bases and J dropped 4 bases, with 5 bases sitting between them. Germline V CDR1 and CDR2: WNHNN, SYGVQD (reference sequence). The CDR3 region has the DNA TGCGCCAGCAGTGGCCAGAATCAGCCCCAGCATTTT. Translation gives CASSGQNQPQHF.

The CDR3 region is CASSLDGATSTDTQYF. The CDR3, as DNA: TGCGCCAGCAGCTTGGATGGCGCAACCAGCACAGATACGCAGTATTTT. This rearrangement joins TRBV5-1 to TRBJ2-3; D is unresolved. Germline V gene sequence: CDR1 SGHRS, CDR2 YFSETQ. There are 16 residues in the CDR3. Trimming took off 0 bases at V and 0 bases at J, with 11 bases between the two ends.

The chain uses TRBV19 and TRBJ1-1; D not certain. The ends were cut back, 3 bases at V and 2 bases at J, with 4 bases in the middle. Germline V gene sequence: CDR1 LNHDA, CDR2 SQIVND (reference sequence). This CDR3 region has 12 residues. CDR3 sequence: CASSMDNTEAFF. CDR3 in DNA: TGTGCCAGTAGTATGGATAACACTGAAGCTTTCTTT. The full variable domain, rest sourced from reference TRBV19 and TRBJ1-1, is DGGITQSPKYLFRKEGQNVTLSCEQNLNHDAMYWYRQDPGQGLRLIYYSQIVNDFQKGDIAEGYSVSREKKESFPLTVTSAQKNPTAFYLCASSMDNTEAFFGQGTRLTVV.

The rearrangement uses TRBV18 and TRBJ1-5; 7 bases align to TRBD1. With 3 bases clipped from V and 5 bases from J, the junction kept 13 bases outside the gene matches. This CDR3 spans 17 amino acids. Germline values: CDR1 KGHSH, CDR2 LQKENI. CDR3 sequence reads: CASSPTHSTGSDQPQHF. DNA of the CDR3: TGTGCCAGCTCACCCACTCACTCGACAGGGAGCGATCAGCCCCAGCATTTT.

Comment on this clone: Additional DNA sequences in this sample encode the identical CDR3. The V and J genes are TRBV14 and TRBJ1-1; no clear D gene. The CDR3 runs 11 residues. CDR1 is SGHDN, CDR2 FVKESK, per germline. Trimming pared 1 base from V and 5 bases from J, leaving 2 bases between. The CDR3 DNA reads as TGTGCCAGCAGCCAAGGTACTGAAGCTTTCTTT. Protein sequence: CASSQGTEAFF.

This sequence joins TRBV6-2 or TRBV6-3 and TRBJ1-5; no firm D call. This CDR3 spans 14 amino acids. The germline V gene encodes CDR1 MNHEY and CDR2 SVGEGT. The V end was cut by 0 bases, the J end by 4 bases, with 7 bases between. The CDR3 nucleotides read TGTGCCAGCAGTTACTCGAGCCCAAATCAGCCCCAGCATTTT. This sequence encodes CASSYSSPNQPQHF.

A single count supports this clone. The chain uses TRBV19 and TRBJ1-5, with 9 positions matching TRBD1. Germline assignment: CDR1 LNHDA and CDR2 SQIVND (reference sequence). V dropped 4 bases and J dropped 2; count of bases not matched to a gene: 6. The CDR3 sequence is 16 residues long. CDR3 amino acids: CASSTTGGSGNQPQHF. The CDR3, as DNA: TGTGCCAGTAGTACGACAGGGGGATCAGGCAATCAGCCCCAGCATTTT.

The chain links TRBV10-3 to TRBJ1-5, with D possibly matching TRBD1 (6 bases). CDR3 size: 13 residues. Germline-derived CDR1 and CDR2 are ENHRY and SYGVKD. The ends were cut back, 3 bases at V and 4 bases at J, with 7 bases in the middle. CDR3 loop: CAISDTGNQPQHF. CDR3 coding DNA: TGTGCCATCAGTGACACAGGGAATCAGCCCCAGCATTTT.

This clone was seen only once. The V call is TRBV5-1, the J call TRBJ2-3; 11 nucleotides match TRBD2. CDR1 is SGHRS and CDR2 is YFSETQ in the germline V gene. The CDR3 runs to 17 residues. The junction had 9 bases not matched to a gene; V was cut back by 4 bases and J by 2 bases. CDR3 amino acids: CASSGMGSGGATDTQYF. The CDR3 bases are TGCGCCAGCAGCGGGATGGGTAGCGGGGGGGCCACAGATACGCAGTATTTT.

This chain connects TRBV28 to TRBJ2-1; no reliable D call. CDR1 and CDR2 (germline): MDHEN, SYDVKM. V was trimmed by 5 bases and J by 8 bases, leaving 7 bases between them. The CDR3 has 11 residues. The CDR3 nucleotides are TGTGCCAGCAGTCTTCGCGATGAGCAGTTCTTC. This codes for CASSLRDEQFF.

This chain uses TRBV5-1 with TRBJ2-7; TRBD2 matches 9 bases. The CDR3 covers 17 residues. From germline, CDR1 is SGHRS and CDR2 YFSETQ. The ends lost 0 bases at V and 0 bases at J; junction bases unmatched: 7. The CDR3: CASSLGLADLSSYEQYF. The CDR3, as DNA: TGCGCCAGCAGCTTGGGACTAGCGGACCTCAGCTCCTACGAGCAGTACTTC.

The V and J genes are TRBV29-1 and TRBJ2-1; D gene uncertain. The CDR3 covers 11 residues. CDR1 is SQVTM and CDR2 is ANQGSEA in the germline V gene. V was clipped by 5 bases and J by 5 bases, with 7 bases between them. The chain's CDR3 is CSVFRNNEQFF. As DNA, the CDR3 is TGCAGCGTTTTTAGAAACAATGAGCAGTTCTTC.

The chain carries TRBV12-3 or TRBV12-4 and TRBJ2-1; D remains ambiguous. The germline V and J ends were trimmed by 7 bases and 2 bases, with 9 bases remaining between them. The CDR3 is made up of 13 amino acids. This chain's CDR3 is CASTKIPYNEQFF. In nucleotides, the CDR3 is TGTGCCAGCACGAAAATTCCCTACAATGAGCAGTTCTTC.

The genes are TRBV19 and TRBJ2-3; a possible D gene is TRBD2 (6 bases). The germline gives CDR1 LNHDA, CDR2 SQIVND (reference sequence). Deletions cut 3 bases from V and 4 bases from J, with 11 bases between. This CDR3 spans 14 amino acids. CDR3 sequence reads: CASSMVRGSDTQYF. CDR3 sequence (DNA): TGTGCCAGTAGTATGGTCCGGGGGTCAGATACGCAGTATTTT.

The chain uses TRBV6-5 and TRBJ1-1, with D perhaps TRBD1 (6 bases). CDR1 and CDR2 from the germline V gene are MNHEY and SVGAGI. Trimming removed 5 bases at V and 5 bases at J, with 18 bases between. The CDR3 is 15 amino acids. For the CDR3, the DNA is TGTGCCAGCAGTCTCGGCGTACAGGGATGGACTGAAGCTTTCTTT. Protein: CASSLGVQGWTEAFF.

This clone was found a few times. This chain connects TRBV10-3 to TRBJ1-1, with a weak D call TRBD1 (6 bases). The germline V gene encodes CDR1 ENHRY and CDR2 SYGVKD. V was cut by 7 bases and J by 3 bases, with 9 bases left in between. The CDR3 length is 12 residues. DNA for the CDR3: TGTGCCATCAAGGGGGAGGACACTGAAGCTTTCTTT. Protein: CAIKGEDTEAFF.

The V call is TRBV11-1, the J call TRBJ2-7; 9 positions match TRBD1. CDR1 SGHAT and CDR2 FQDESV come from the germline V gene (reference sequence). The junction had 8 bases not matched to a gene; V was cut back by 4 bases and J by 4 bases. CDR3 length: 15 residues. The CDR3: CASSSGQGKEYEQYF. DNA of the CDR3: TGTGCCAGCAGCTCGGGACAGGGAAAAGAGTACGAGCAGTACTTC.